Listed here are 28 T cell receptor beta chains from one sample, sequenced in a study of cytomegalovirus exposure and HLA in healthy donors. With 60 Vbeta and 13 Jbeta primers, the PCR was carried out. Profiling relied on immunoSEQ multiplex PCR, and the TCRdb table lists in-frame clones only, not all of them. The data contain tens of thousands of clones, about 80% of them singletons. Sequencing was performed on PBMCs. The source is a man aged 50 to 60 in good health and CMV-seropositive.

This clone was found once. The CDR3 bases are TGTGCCAGCTCACCGCCGAACTCTAGTCCCTCGGGCGAGCAGTACTTC. It encodes CASSPPNSSPSGEQYF. The chain employs TRBV18 and TRBJ2-7; D ambiguous. The V and J ends lost 3 bases and 6 bases respectively, with 21 bases between them. The CDR3 extends over 16 amino acids. Germline V gene sequence: CDR1 KGHSH, CDR2 LQKENI. The variable domain in full, with the rest retrieved from reference TRBV18 and TRBJ2-7, is NAGVMQNPRHLVRRRGQEARLRCSPMKGHSHVYWYRQLPEEGLKFMVYLQKENIIDESGMPKERFSAEFPKEGPSILRIQQVVRGDSAAYFCASSPPNSSPSGEQYFGPGTRLTVT.

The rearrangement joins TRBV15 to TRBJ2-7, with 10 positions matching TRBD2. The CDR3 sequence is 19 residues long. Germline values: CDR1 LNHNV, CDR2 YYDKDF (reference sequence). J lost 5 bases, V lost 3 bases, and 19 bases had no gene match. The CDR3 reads CATSSPHGSSGSNSNEQYF. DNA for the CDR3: TGTGCCACCAGCAGTCCGCATGGGTCTAGCGGGAGTAATTCCAACGAGCAGTACTTC. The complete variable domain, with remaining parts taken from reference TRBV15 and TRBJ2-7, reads DAMVIQNPRYQVTQFGKPVTLSCSQTLNHNVMYWYQQKSSQAPKLLFHYYDKDFNNEADTPDNFQSRRPNTSFCFLDIRSPGLGDTAMYLCATSSPHGSSGSNSNEQYFGPGTRLTVT.

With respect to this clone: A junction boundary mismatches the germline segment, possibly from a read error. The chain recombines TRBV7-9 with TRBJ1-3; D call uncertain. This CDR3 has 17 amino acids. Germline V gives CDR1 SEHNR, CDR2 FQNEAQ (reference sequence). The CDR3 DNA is TGTTCCAGCAGCTTAGGAGGGTCCTCAAGCTCTGGAAACACCATATATTTT. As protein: CSSSLGGSSSSGNTIYF.

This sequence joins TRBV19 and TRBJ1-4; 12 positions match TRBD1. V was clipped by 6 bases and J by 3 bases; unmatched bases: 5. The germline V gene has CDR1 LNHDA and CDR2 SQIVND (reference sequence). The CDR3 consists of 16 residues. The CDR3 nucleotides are TGTGCCAGTAGACCGGGACAGGGGGCGGCTAATGAAAAACTGTTTTTT. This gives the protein CASRPGQGAANEKLFF.

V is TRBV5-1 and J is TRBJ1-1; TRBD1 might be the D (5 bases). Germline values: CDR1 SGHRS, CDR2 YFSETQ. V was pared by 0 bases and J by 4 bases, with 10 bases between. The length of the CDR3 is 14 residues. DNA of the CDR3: TGCGCCAGCAGCTTGGGCCAGGGAATCACTGAAGCTTTCTTT. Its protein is CASSLGQGITEAFF.

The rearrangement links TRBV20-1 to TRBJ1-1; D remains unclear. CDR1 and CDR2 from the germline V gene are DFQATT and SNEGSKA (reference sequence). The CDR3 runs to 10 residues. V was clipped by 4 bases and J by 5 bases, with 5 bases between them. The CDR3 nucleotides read TGCAGTGCTATGAGGACTGAAGCTTTCTTT. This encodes CSAMRTEAFF.

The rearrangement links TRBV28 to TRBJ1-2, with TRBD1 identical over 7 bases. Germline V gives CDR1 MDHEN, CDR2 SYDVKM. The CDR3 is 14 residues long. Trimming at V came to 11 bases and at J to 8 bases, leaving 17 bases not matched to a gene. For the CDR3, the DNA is TGTGCCGGAAAACCGACTCAACAGGGGATAGGCTACACCTTC. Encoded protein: CAGKPTQQGIGYTF.

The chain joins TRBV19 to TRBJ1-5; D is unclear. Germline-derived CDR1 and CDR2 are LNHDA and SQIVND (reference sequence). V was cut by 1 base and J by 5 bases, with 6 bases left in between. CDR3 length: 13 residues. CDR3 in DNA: TGTGCCAGTAGTATAGGGGCCGATCAGCCCCAGCATTTT. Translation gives CASSIGADQPQHF.

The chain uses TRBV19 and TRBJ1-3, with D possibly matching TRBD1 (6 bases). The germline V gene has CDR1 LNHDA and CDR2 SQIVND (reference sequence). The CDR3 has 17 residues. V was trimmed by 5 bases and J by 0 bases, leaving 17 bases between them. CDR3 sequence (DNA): TGTGCCAGTAGTCGGGGTATCGGACAGAGCTCTGGAAACACCATATATTTT. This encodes CASSRGIGQSSGNTIYF. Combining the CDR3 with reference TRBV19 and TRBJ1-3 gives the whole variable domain DGGITQSPKYLFRKEGQNVTLSCEQNLNHDAMYWYRQDPGQGLRLIYYSQIVNDFQKGDIAEGYSVSREKKESFPLTVTSAQKNPTAFYLCASSRGIGQSSGNTIYFGEGSWLTVV.

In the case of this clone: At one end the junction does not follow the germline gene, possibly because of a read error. CDR3 in amino acids: CSSSVAGTGLNYGYTF. The DNA of the CDR3 is TGTTCCAGCAGCGTAGCCGGGACAGGGCTTAACTATGGCTACACCTTC. The rearrangement links TRBV7-9 to TRBJ1-2; 9 bases are shared with TRBD1. This CDR3 is 16 amino acids long. Germline V gene sequence: CDR1 SEHNR, CDR2 FQNEAQ (reference sequence).

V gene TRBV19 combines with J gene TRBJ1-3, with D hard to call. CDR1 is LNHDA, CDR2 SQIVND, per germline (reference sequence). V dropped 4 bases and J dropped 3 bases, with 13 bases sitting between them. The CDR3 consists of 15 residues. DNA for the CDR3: TGTGCCAGTAGTAAGGCAGGCGTACTTGGAAACACCATATATTTT. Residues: CASSKAGVLGNTIYF.

The CDR3 nucleotides are TGTGCCAGTAGTCATCAGCGGGAGGGTAACTACAATGAGCAGTTCTTC. Translating it yields CASSHQREGNYNEQFF. The J gene is TRBJ2-1, the V gene TRBV19; TRBD2 matches 10 bases. The V gene end was trimmed by 5 bases and the J gene end by 3 bases; junction bases not matched to a gene: 7. CDR1 and CDR2 from the germline V gene are LNHDA and SQIVND (reference sequence). The CDR3 consists of 16 residues.

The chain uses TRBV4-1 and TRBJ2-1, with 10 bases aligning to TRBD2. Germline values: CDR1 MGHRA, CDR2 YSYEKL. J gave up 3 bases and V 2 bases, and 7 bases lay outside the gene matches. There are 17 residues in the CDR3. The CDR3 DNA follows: TGCGCCAGCAGCCAACGGACACTAGCGGGACTCTACAATGAGCAGTTCTTC. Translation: CASSQRTLAGLYNEQFF.

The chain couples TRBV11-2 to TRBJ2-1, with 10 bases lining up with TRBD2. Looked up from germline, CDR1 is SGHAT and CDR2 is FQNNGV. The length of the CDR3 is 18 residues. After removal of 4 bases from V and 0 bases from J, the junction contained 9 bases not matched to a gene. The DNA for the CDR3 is TGTGCCAGCAGCTCAACGTCTAGCGGGAGAGGCTCCTACAATGAGCAGTTCTTC. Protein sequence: CASSSTSSGRGSYNEQFF. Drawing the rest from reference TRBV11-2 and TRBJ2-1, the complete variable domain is EAGVAQSPRYKIIEKRQSVAFWCNPISGHATLYWYQQILGQGPKLLIQFQNNGVVDDSQLPKDRFSAERLKGVDSTLKIQPAKLEDSAVYLCASSSTSSGRGSYNEQFFGPGTRLTVL.

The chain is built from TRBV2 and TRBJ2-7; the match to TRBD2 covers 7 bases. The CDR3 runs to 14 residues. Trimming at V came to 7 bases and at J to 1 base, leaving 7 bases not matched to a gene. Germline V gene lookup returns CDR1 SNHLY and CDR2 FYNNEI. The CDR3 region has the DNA TGTGCCAGCACCCGATCGGGACTATCCTACGAGCAGTACTTC. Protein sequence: CASTRSGLSYEQYF.

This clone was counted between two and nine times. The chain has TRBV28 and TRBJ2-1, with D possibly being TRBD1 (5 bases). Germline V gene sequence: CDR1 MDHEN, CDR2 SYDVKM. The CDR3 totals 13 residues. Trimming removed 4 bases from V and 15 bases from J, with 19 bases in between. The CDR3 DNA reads TGTGCCAGCAGTTCGCATGACAGTCCTAAGGCGTTCTTC. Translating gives CASSSHDSPKAFF.

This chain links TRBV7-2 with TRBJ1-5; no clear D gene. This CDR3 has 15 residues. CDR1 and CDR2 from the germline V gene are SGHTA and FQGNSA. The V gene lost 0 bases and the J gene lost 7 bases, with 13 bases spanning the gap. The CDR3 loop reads CASSLAAESGQPQHF. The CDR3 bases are TGTGCCAGCAGCTTAGCGGCAGAGAGCGGGCAGCCCCAGCATTTT.

The CDR3: CASSPTQGYQETQYF. The CDR3 region has the DNA TGTGCCAGCAGCCCGACCCAGGGGTACCAAGAGACCCAGTACTTC. The chain joins TRBV4-2 to TRBJ2-5; a possible D gene is TRBD1 (6 bases). This CDR3 is 15 amino acids long. V dropped 4 bases and J dropped 0 bases, with 12 bases sitting between them. CDR1 LGHNA and CDR2 YNFKEQ come from the germline V gene.

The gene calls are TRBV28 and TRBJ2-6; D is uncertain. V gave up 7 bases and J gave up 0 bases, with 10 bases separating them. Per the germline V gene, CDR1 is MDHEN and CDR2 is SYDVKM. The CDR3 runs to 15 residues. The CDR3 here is CASKNSLSGANVLTF. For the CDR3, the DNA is TGTGCCAGCAAGAACAGCCTCTCTGGGGCCAACGTCCTGACTTTC.

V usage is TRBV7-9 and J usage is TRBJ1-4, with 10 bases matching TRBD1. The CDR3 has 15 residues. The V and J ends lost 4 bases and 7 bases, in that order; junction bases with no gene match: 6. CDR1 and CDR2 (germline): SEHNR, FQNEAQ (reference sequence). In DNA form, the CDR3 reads TGTGCCAGCAGCTCGTGGACAGGGGGTTTTGAAAAACTGTTTTTT. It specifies CASSSWTGGFEKLFF.

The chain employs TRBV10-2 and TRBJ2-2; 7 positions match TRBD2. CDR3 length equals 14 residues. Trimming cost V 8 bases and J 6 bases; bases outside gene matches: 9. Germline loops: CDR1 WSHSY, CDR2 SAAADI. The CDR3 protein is CASRWEGEAGELFF. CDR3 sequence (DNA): TGCGCCAGCCGGTGGGAGGGCGAAGCCGGGGAGCTGTTTTTT.

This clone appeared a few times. This chain's CDR3 is CASSLQMDRGQGYTF. DNA of the CDR3: TGTGCCAGCAGCTTACAAATGGACAGGGGGCAAGGCTACACCTTC. The chain recombines TRBV5-4 with TRBJ1-2, with 11 positions matching TRBD1. The CDR3 consists of 15 residues. Germline CDR1 SGHNT, CDR2 YYREEE (reference sequence). The V segment lost 2 bases and the J segment 8 bases; nucleotides outside the gene matches: 8.

The CDR3 sequence: CASSPPGRGNEKLFF. CDR3 coding DNA: TGTGCCAGCTCACCACCCGGCAGGGGGAATGAAAAACTGTTTTTT. The rearrangement uses TRBV18 and TRBJ1-4; 7 nucleotides match TRBD1. Germline CDR1 reads KGHSH; CDR2 reads LQKENI. V lost 0 bases, J lost 5 bases, and 3 bases stayed unmatched. The CDR3 has 15 amino acids.

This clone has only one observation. CDR3 sequence: CASSVVAGRDTQYF. The CDR3 nucleotides read TGTGCCAGCAGTGTCGTCGCGGGGAGGGATACGCAGTATTTT. The J gene is TRBJ2-3, the V gene TRBV6-4, with D maybe TRBD2 (6 bases). V lost 4 bases, J lost 6 bases, and 14 bases lay in between. Germline CDR1 is MRHNA and CDR2 is SNTAGT. The CDR3 covers 14 residues.

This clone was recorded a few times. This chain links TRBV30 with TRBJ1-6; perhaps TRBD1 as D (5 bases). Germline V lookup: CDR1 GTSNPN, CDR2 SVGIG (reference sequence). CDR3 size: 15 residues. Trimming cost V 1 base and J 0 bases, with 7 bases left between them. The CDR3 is CAWSDRSSYNSPLHF. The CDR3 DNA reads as TGTGCCTGGAGTGACAGGAGCTCCTATAATTCACCCCTCCACTTT.

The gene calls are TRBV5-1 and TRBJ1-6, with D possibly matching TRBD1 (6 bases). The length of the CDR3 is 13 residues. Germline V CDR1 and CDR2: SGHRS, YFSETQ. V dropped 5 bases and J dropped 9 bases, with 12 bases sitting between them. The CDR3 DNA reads TGCGCCAGCAGTCAGGGGCTCGGTTCACCCCTCCACTTT. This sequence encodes CASSQGLGSPLHF.

The CDR3 loop reads CASRRTGAFSYEQYF. The CDR3, as DNA: TGTGCCAGTAGAAGGACAGGTGCCTTCTCCTACGAGCAGTACTTC. The rearrangement uses TRBV19 and TRBJ2-7; 7 nucleotides align to TRBD1. Trimming took 6 bases from V and 0 from J; bases not matched to a gene: 8. Germline V lookup: CDR1 LNHDA, CDR2 SQIVND (reference sequence). The CDR3 loop spans 15 amino acids.

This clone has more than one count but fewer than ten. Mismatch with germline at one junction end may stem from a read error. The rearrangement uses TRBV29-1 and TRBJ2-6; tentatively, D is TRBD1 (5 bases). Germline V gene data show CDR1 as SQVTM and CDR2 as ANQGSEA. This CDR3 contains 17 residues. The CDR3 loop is CSVDNLERGSGANGLTF. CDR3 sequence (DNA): TGCAGCGTTGATAATTTGGAAAGGGGTTCTGGGGCCAACGGCCTGACTTTC.